This T cell receptor (beta chain) was identified during a study of T cells in Graves' hyperthyroidism and ophthalmopathy. Lactation, pregnancy, other autoimmune disease or uncontrolled infection led to exclusion of patients. Diagnoses were established using clinical symptoms, serum thyroxine and TRAb, thyroid ultrasound and orbital computed tomography. The CDR3 loop spans 15 amino acids. Germline CDR1 reads KGHDR; CDR2 reads SFDVKD. Turning to this clonotype: A much larger clone lies one base from this, so it may be a read error.

The CDR3 regions of TCR beta were amplified from RNA transcripts. Initially, a first-round RT-PCR of the TCR CDR3 employed the HTBI primer set. TCRdb independently ran MiXCR on the multiplex PCR reads; one entry per CDR3 protein. The repertoire has over 400,000 distinct CDR3 sequences, roughly 14% of them found once; the top ten carry roughly an eighth. The TCR comes from a man aged 18 to 30 with Graves' ophthalmopathy. This chain links TRBV24-1 with TRBJ2-5, with 10 bases lining up with TRBD1. The last part of the DNA fits TRBJ2-1 better; the J call may be wrong. The sample taken for sequencing was blood. The CDR3 DNA reads as TGTGCCACCAGTCCCGGGACAGGGGTCCAAGAGACCCAGTTCTTC. Its protein is CATSPGTGVQETQFF.